This record covers a single T cell receptor (beta chain). The CDR3 totals 15 residues. Germline CDR1 and CDR2: SGHRS and YFSETQ. The V gene end was trimmed by 4 bases and the J gene end by 8 bases; junction bases not matched to a gene: 12. The table came from immunoSEQ multiplex PCR; TCRdb's copy has only in-frame clones and leaves some out. The table has 500,000 to 550,000 clones, around 78% seen once. The record originates from a study of shared T cell receptors in the human thymus. This sample also appeared in a second study, on human thymus T cells. From that study: From resections taken during corrective heart surgery, the thymus tissue was obtained. Thymic as well as blood repertoires seemed to favor certain V and J genes unevenly. Unrelated individuals were reported by related research to share highly overlapping thymic repertoires.

The chain joins TRBV5-1 to TRBJ2-1; 7 bases map to TRBD2. Material: thymocytes. The receptor was isolated from a boy in the first two years of life with a congenital heart defect. CDR3 region: CASSNGPSGLHEQFF. DNA for the CDR3: TGCGCCAGCAGCAACGGGCCTAGCGGCTTACATGAGCAGTTCTTC. Complete variable domain (other parts from reference TRBV5-1 and TRBJ2-1): KAGVTQTPRYLIKTRGQQVTLSCSPISGHRSVSWYQQTPGQGLQFLFEYFSETQRNKGNFPGRFSGRQFSNSRSEMNVSTLELGDSALYLCASSNGPSGLHEQFFGPGTRLTVL.